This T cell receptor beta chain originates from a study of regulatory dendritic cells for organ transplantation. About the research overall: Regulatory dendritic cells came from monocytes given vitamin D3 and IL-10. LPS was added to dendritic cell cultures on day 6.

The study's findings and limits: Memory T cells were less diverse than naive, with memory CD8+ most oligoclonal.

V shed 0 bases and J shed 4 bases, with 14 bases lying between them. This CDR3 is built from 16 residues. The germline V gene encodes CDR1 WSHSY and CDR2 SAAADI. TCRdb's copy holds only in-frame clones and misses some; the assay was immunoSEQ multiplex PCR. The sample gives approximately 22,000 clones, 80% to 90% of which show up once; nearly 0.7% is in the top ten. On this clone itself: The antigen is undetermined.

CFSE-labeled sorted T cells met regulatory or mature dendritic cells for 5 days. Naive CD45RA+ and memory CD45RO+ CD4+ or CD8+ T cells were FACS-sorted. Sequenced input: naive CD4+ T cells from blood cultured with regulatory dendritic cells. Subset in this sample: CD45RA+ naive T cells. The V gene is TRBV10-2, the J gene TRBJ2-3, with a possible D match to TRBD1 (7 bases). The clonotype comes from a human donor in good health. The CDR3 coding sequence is TGCGCCAGCAGTGAGTCAGGGACCAGGGGGGCAGATACGCAGTATTTT. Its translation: CASSESGTRGADTQYF.